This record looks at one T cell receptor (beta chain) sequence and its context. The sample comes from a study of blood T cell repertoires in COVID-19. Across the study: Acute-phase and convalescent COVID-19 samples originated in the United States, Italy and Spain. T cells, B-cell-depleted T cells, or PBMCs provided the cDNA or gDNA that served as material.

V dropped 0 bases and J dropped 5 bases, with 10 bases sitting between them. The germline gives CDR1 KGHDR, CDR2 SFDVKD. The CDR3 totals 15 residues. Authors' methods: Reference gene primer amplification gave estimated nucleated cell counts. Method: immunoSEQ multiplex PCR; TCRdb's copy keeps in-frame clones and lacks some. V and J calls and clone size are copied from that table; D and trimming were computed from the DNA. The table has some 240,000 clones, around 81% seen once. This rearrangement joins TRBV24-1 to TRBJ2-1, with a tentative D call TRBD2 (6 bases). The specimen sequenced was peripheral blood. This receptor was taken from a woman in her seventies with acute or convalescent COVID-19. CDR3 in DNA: TGTGCCACCAGTGATTTGGATGGCGGGGACAATGAGCAGTTCTTC. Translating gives CATSDLDGGDNEQFF.